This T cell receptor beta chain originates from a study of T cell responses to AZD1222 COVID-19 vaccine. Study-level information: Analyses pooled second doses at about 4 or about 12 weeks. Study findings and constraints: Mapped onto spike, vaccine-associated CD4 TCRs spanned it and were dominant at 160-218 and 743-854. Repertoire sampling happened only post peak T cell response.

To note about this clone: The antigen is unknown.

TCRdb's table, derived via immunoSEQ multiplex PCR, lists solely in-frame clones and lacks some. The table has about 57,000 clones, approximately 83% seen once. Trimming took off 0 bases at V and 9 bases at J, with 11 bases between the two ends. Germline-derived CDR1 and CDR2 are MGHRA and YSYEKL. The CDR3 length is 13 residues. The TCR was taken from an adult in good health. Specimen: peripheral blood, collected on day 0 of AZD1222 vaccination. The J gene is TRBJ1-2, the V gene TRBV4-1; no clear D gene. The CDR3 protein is CASSQDGQASYTF. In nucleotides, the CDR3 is TGCGCCAGCAGCCAAGATGGGCAGGCAAGCTACACCTTC.